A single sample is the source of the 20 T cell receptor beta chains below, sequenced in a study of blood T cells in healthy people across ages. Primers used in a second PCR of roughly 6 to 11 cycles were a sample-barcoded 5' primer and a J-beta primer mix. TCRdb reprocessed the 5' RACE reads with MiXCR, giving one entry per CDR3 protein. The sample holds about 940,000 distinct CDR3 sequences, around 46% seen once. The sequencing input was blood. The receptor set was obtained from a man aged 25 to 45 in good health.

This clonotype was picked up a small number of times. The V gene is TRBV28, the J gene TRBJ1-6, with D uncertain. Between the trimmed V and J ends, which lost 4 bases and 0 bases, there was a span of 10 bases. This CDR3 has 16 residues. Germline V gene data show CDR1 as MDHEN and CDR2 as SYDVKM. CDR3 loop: CASSSILSSYNSPLHF. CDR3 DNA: TGTGCCAGCAGTTCCATTTTGAGCTCCTATAATTCACCCCTCCACTTT. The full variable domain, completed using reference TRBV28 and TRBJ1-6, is DVKVTQSSRYLVKRTGEKVFLECVQDMDHENMFWYRQDPGLGLRLIYFSYDVKMKEKGDIPEGYSVSREKKERFSLILESASTNQTSMYLCASSSILSSYNSPLHFGNGTRLTVT.

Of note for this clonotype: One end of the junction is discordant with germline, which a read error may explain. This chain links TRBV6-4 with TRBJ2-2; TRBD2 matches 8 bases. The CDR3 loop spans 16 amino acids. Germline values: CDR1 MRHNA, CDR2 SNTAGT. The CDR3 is CASSETGTRDTGELFF. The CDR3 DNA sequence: TGCGCCAGCAGTGAGACCGGGACTAGGGACACCGGGGAGCTGTTTTTT.

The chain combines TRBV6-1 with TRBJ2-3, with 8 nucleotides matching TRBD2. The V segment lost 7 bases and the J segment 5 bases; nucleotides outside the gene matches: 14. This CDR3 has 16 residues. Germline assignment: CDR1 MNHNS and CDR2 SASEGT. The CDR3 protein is CASTEVAGGGKDTQYF. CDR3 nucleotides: TGTGCCAGCACCGAGGTGGCGGGGGGAGGTAAAGATACGCAGTATTTT.

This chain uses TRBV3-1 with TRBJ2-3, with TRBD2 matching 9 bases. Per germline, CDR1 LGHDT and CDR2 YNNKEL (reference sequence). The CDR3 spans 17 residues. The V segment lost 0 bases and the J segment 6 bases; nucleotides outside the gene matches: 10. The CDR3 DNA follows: TGTGCCAGCAGCCAAGATGTCCGCGGGGGGGCCGTGGATACGCAGTATTTT. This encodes CASSQDVRGGAVDTQYF.

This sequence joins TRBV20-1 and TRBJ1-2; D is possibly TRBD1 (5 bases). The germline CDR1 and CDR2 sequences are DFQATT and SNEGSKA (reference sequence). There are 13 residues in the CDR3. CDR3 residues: CSAGGPRALGYTF. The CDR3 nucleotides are TGCAGCGCGGGGGGACCCAGGGCCCTCGGCTACACCTTC.

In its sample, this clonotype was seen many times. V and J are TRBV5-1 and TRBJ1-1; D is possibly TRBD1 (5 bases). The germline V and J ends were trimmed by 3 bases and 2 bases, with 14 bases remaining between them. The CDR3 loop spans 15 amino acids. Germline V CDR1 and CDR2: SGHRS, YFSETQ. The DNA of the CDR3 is TGCGCCAGCAGCTCCGGGGACGGGGACAACACTGAAGCTTTCTTT. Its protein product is CASSSGDGDNTEAFF. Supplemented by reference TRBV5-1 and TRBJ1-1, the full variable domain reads KAGVTQTPRYLIKTRGQQVTLSCSPISGHRSVSWYQQTPGQGLQFLFEYFSETQRNKGNFPGRFSGRQFSNSRSEMNVSTLELGDSALYLCASSSGDGDNTEAFFGQGTRLTVV.

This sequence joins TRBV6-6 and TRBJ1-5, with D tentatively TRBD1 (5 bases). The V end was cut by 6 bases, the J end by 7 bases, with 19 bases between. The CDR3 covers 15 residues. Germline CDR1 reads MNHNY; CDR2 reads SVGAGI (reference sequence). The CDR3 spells CASSETGDLGQPQHF. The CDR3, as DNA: TGTGCCAGCAGCGAAACCGGGGACTTAGGCCAGCCCCAGCATTTT.

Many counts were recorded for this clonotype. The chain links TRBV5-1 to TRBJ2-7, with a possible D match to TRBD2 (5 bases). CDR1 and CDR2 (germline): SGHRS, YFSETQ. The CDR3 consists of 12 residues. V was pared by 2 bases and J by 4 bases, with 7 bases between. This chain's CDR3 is CASSFEGYEQYF. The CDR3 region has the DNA TGCGCCAGCAGCTTCGAGGGTTACGAGCAGTACTTC.

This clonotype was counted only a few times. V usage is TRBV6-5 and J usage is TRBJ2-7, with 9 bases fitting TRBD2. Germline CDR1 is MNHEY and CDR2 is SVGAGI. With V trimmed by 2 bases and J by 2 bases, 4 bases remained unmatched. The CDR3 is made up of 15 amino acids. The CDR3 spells CASSYMSSGAYEQYF. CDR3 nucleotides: TGTGCCAGCAGTTACATGTCTAGCGGGGCCTACGAGCAGTACTTC.

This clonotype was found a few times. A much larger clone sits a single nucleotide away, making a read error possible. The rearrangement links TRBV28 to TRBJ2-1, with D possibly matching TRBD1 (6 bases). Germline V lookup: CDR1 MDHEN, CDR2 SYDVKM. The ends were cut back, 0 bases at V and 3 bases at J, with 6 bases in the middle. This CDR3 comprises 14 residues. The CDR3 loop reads CASSLWDSYNEQFF. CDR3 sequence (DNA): TGTGCCAGCAGTTTATGGGACAGCTACAATGAGCAGTTCTTC.

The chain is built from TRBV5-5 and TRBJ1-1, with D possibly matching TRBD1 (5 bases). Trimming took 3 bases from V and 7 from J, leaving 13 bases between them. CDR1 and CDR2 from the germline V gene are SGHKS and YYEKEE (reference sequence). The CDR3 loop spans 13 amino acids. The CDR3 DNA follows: TGTGCCAGCAGCTGGATCGGAGACAGTGAAGCTTTCTTT. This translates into CASSWIGDSEAFF.

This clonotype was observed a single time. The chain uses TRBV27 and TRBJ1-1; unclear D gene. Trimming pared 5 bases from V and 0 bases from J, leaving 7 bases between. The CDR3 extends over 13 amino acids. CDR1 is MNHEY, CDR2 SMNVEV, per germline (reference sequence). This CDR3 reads CASSPVVNTEAFF. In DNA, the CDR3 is TGTGCCAGCAGTCCGGTTGTGAACACTGAAGCTTTCTTT.

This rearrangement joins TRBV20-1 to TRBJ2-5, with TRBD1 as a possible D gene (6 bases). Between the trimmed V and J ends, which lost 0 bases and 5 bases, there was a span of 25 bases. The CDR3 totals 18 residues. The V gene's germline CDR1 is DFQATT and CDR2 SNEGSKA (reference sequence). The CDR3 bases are TGCAGTGCTAGAGAGGGGAGACAGGCTATAGAAAAGGCGGAGACCCAGTACTTC. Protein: CSAREGRQAIEKAETQYF.

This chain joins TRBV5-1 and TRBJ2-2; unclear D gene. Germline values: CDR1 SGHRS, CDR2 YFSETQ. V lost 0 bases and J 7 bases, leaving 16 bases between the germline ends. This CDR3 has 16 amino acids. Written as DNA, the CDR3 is TGCGCCAGCAGCTTGGTATCCAGCCCGATAAGCGGGGAGCTGTTTTTT. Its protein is CASSLVSSPISGELFF.

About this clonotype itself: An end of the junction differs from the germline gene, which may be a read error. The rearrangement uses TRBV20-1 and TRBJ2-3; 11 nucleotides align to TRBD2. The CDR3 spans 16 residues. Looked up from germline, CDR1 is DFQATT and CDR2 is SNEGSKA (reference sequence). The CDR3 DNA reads TGCAGTGCCAGAGTTTTAGGGACTAGCGGTACAGATACGCAGTATTTT. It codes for CSARVLGTSGTDTQYF.

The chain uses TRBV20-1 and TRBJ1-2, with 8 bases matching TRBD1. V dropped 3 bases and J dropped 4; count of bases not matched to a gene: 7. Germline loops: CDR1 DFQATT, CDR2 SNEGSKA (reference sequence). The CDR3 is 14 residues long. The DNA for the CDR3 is TGCAGTGCTAGCGGCCTACAGGGGGTCTATGGCTACACCTTC. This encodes CSASGLQGVYGYTF.

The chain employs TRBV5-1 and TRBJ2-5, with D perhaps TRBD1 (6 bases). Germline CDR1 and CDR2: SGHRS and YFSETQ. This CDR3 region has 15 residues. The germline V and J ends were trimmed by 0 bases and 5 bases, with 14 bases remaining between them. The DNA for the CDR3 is TGCGCCAGCAGCTTGGGTCGACAGGTTTGGGAGACCCAGTACTTC. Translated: CASSLGRQVWETQYF.

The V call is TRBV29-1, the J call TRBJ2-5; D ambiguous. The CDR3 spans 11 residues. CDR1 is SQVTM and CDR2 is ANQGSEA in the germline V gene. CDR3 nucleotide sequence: TGCAGTTTTTGGGCCGCGGAGACCCAGTACTTC. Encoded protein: CSFWAAETQYF.

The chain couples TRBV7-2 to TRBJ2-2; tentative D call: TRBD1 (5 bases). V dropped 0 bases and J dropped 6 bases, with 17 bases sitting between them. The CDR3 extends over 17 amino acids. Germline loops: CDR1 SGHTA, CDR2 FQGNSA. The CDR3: CASSLAIRAGSAGELFF. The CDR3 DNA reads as TGTGCCAGCAGCTTAGCCATTCGGGCAGGGTCGGCCGGGGAGCTGTTTTTT.

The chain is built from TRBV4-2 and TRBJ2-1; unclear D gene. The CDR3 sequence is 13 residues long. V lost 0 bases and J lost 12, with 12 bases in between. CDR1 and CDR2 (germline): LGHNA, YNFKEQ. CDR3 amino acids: CASSQEESCLQFF. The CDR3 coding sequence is TGTGCCAGCAGCCAAGAGGAATCGTGTCTGCAGTTCTTC.